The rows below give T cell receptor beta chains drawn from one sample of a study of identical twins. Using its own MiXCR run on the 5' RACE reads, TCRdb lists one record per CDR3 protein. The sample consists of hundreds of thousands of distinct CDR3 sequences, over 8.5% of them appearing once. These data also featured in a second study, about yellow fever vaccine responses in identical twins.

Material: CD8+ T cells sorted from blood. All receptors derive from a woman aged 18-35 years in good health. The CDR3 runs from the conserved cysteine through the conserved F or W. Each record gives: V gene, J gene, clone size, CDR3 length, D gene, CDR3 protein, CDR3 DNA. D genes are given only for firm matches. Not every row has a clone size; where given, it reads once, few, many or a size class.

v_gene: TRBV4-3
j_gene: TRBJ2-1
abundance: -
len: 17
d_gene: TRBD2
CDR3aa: CASSQAPPSGDQNEQFF
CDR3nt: TGCGCCAGCAGCCAAGCCCCCCCTAGCGGGGATCAGAATGAGCAGTTCTTC

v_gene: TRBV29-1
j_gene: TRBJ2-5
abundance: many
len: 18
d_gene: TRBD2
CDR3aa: CSVEDPAASGNRGGTQYF
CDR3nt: TGCAGCGTTGAAGATCCGGCGGCTAGCGGGAACCGAGGGGGAACCCAGTACTTC

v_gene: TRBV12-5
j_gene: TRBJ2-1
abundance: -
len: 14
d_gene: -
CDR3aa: CASGLSLTAAEQFF
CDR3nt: TGTGCTAGTGGTTTGTCCCTAACAGCTGCGGAGCAGTTCTTC

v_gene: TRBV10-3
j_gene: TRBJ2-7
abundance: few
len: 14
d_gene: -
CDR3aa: CAISESGIGYEQYF
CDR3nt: TGTGCCATCAGTGAGTCAGGGATTGGGTACGAGCAGTACTTC

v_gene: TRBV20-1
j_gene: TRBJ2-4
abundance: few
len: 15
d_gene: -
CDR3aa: CSAGGDPLAKNIQYF
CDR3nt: TGCAGTGCTGGAGGGGACCCTCTAGCCAAAAACATTCAGTACTTC

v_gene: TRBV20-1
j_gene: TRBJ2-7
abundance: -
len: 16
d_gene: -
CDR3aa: CSARDHFSGVGYEQYF
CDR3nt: TGCAGTGCTAGAGATCATTTCTCAGGGGTCGGATACGAGCAGTACTTC

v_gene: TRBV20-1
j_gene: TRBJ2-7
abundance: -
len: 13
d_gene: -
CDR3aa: CSAREGEASEQYF
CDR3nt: TGCAGTGCTAGAGAAGGGGAAGCATCCGAGCAGTACTTC

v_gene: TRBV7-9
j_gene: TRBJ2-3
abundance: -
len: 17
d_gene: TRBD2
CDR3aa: CASSTPRVTSETDTQYF
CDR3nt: TGTGCCAGCAGCACCCCAAGAGTGACTAGCGAAACAGATACGCAGTATTTT

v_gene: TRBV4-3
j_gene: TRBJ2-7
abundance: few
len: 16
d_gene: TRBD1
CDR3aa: CASSQDFTGDPYEQYF
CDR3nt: TGCGCCAGCAGCCAAGACTTCACAGGGGATCCCTACGAGCAGTACTTC

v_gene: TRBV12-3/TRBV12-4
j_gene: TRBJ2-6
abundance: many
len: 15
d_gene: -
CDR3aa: CASSLESSGANVLTF
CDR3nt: TGTGCCAGCAGCCTTGAATCCTCTGGGGCCAACGTCCTGACTTTC